This TCR beta chain was profiled in a study of T cells after yellow fever vaccination. About the study: The authors prepared low-cell-number fractions using SMART-Seq v4 Ultra Low Input.

Study-wide findings and caveats: Overall, a small share of clonotypes was seen in both CD4 and CD8 compartments. Repertoires obtained by FACS sorting could include abundant clonotypes that entered as contaminants from the bulk population.

UMIs were added to TCR cDNA along with a universal primer site when it was made by 5'RACE template switching. MiXCR, applied by TCRdb to the 5' RACE reads, yields one record per CDR3 protein. The sample includes just under 600,000 distinct CDR3 sequences, roughly 13% of them seen just once. Comments on this clonotype: What it binds is unknown.

V lost 4 bases, J lost 10 bases, and 17 bases lay in between. CDR1 and CDR2 (germline): ENHRY, SYGVKD. This CDR3 is built from 14 residues. Specimen: PBMCs, collected on the day of the yellow fever booster vaccination. The V call is TRBV10-3, the J call TRBJ2-1, with D uncertain. The clonotype originates from a man younger than 40 who received the YFV17D yellow fever vaccine. The DNA of the CDR3 is TGTGCCATCAGTGGACGCAACAACCAATGGGAGCAGTTCTTC. It is translated as CAISGRNNQWEQFF.